A single sample gave rise to the 9 T cell receptor beta chains below, sequenced in a study of OX40 agonist ivuxolimab in advanced cancers. The table came from immunoSEQ multiplex PCR; TCRdb's copy has only in-frame clones and leaves some out. The sample shows roughly 92,000 clones, about 84% of them seen only once. Sequences were derived from CD4+ or CD8+ T cells sorted from blood, sampled in a trial of the OX40 agonist ivuxolimab. All receptors derive from an adult with an advanced solid tumor such as melanoma, head and neck, liver or kidney cancer.

The V call is TRBV5-4, the J call TRBJ2-1, with 10 bases that match TRBD2. The V gene's germline CDR1 is SGHNT and CDR2 YYREEE (reference sequence). This CDR3 contains 15 residues. Germline trimming cut 5 bases from V and 4 bases from J; bases unmatched to any gene: 6. In DNA form, the CDR3 reads TGTGCCAGCAGGAATCTAGCGGGAGCGTACAATGAGCAGTTCTTC. This codes for CASRNLAGAYNEQFF.

The V gene is TRBV11-2, the J gene TRBJ2-5; TRBD2 matches at 11 bases. Germline loops: CDR1 SGHAT, CDR2 FQNNGV. The CDR3 is 19 amino acids. Trimming cost V 0 bases and J 1 base; bases outside gene matches: 10. Here the CDR3 reads CASSLDIWLAGGGQETQYF. Here the CDR3 DNA reads TGTGCCAGCAGCTTAGATATTTGGCTAGCGGGAGGAGGCCAAGAGACCCAGTACTTC.

The V and J genes are TRBV5-6 and TRBJ2-3; TRBD1 aligns across 7 bases. The length of the CDR3 is 15 residues. In germline, CDR1 is SGHDT, CDR2 YYEEEE. J lost 2 bases, V lost 2 bases, and 5 bases had no gene match. The DNA for the CDR3 is TGTGCCAGCAGCTTCAACAGGGGACCCACAGATACGCAGTATTTT. This gives the protein CASSFNRGPTDTQYF.

The chain carries TRBV18 and TRBJ1-5; 8 nucleotides agree with TRBD1. CDR1 and CDR2 (germline): KGHSH, LQKENI. Germline trimming cut 3 bases from V and 4 bases from J; bases unmatched to any gene: 5. The CDR3 covers 15 residues. CDR3 region: CASSPWTGKNQPQHF. The CDR3 bases are TGTGCCAGCTCACCTTGGACAGGGAAGAATCAGCCCCAGCATTTT.

The chain links TRBV7-9 to TRBJ2-1; D is uncertain. Germline V lookup: CDR1 SEHNR, CDR2 FQNEAQ (reference sequence). Trimming took off 2 bases at V and 8 bases at J, with 7 bases between the two ends. CDR3 length: 12 amino acids. CDR3 nucleotide sequence: TGTGCCAGCAGCTTATCCGGATATGAGCAGTTCTTC. It is translated as CASSLSGYEQFF.

This clone was found a few times. The chain joins TRBV11-2 to TRBJ2-3, with D perhaps TRBD1 (5 bases). Trimming stripped 4 bases from V and 0 bases from J, with 20 bases between. Germline lookup yields CDR1 SGHAT and CDR2 FQNNGV. This CDR3 has 18 residues. The CDR3 nucleotides read TGTGCCAGCAGCTATCAGGGTCGTAGGGTATCTAGCACAGATACGCAGTATTTT. Its translation is CASSYQGRRVSSTDTQYF.

The chain recombines TRBV2 with TRBJ2-3; the match to TRBD2 covers 13 bases. V lost 6 bases and J lost 0; bases outside the gene matches: 9. From germline, CDR1 is SNHLY and CDR2 FYNNEI. CDR3 length equals 18 residues. The CDR3 is CASRGTSGDFSSTDTQYF. The CDR3 region has the DNA TGTGCCAGCAGGGGGACTAGCGGGGACTTTTCTAGCACAGATACGCAGTATTTT.

This clone turned up a few times. The J gene is TRBJ2-1, the V gene TRBV7-2; a weak D match, TRBD1 (5 bases). This CDR3 region has 14 residues. Germline CDR1 and CDR2: SGHTA and FQGNSA. V dropped 0 bases and J dropped 8 bases, with 11 bases sitting between them. The CDR3 sequence is CASSLAVRADEQFF. For the CDR3, the DNA is TGTGCCAGCAGCTTAGCCGTCAGGGCTGATGAGCAGTTCTTC.

The chain combines TRBV6-5 with TRBJ1-2; 9 nucleotides align to TRBD1. This CDR3 has 13 residues. The junction had 0 bases not matched to a gene; V was cut back by 1 base and J by 6 bases. CDR1 and CDR2 (germline): MNHEY, SVGAGI. The CDR3 spells CASSYWTGDGYTF. The DNA of the CDR3 is TGTGCCAGCAGTTACTGGACAGGGGATGGCTACACCTTC.